This T cell receptor beta chain was profiled in a study of blood T cell repertoires in COVID-19. In the study overall: T cells, B-cell-depleted T cells, or PBMCs supplied cDNA or gDNA.

As processed by the authors: Amplified reference gene primers provided the basis for estimating nucleated cell counts. TCRdb keeps only in-frame clones here, not all; method: immunoSEQ multiplex PCR. D and trimming were read from the DNA, whereas the V and J calls and clone size are those reported in that table. The table lists under 200,000 clones, approximately 86% of them singletons. Sequenced input: peripheral blood. This TCR derives from a man between 65 and 80 years old with active or convalescent COVID-19.

CDR3 nucleotide sequence: TGTGCCAGCAGCTTATATTGGACAGGGGGCTCGTCCGGGGAGCTGTTTTTT. Translating it yields CASSLYWTGGSSGELFF. This chain connects TRBV7-2 to TRBJ2-2; TRBD1 agrees at 11 bases. V lost 2 bases, J lost 6 bases, and 8 bases stayed unmatched. The CDR3 length is 17 residues. Per the germline V gene, CDR1 is SGHTA and CDR2 is FQGNSA.